This TCR beta chain was documented in a study of blood T cell repertoires in COVID-19 (dated by TCRdb to 2019 to 2021). For the wider study: Samples from collaborators originated in the United States, Italy and Spain and spanned both the acute and convalescent phases of COVID-19. The prospective study material was composed of cDNA or gDNA derived from T cells, B-cell-depleted T cells, or PBMCs. Deeply sampled blood TCRbeta repertoires from subjects exposed to, actively infected with, or recovered from COVID-19 were included in the dataset. The repertoires were made available in a free public database intended to serve as a resource for research on the immune response to SARS-CoV-2. Samples came from the ongoing ImmuneRACE study (first 160 participants) plus 1,254 subjects from 6 global collaborators. Nearly every sample came with metadata listing a de-identified subject ID, COVID-19 status, age in years and sex. Where HLA class I and class II types were available, the types were taken from metadata supplied by the sample provider, not from assay-based typing. Findings and caveats that apply to the study as a whole: Clinical and demographic metadata were provided uncurated, with the amount varying by source and participant.

In the prospective study, participants were about 18 to 95 years old, resided in 24 geographic areas of the United States, and were enrolled through a virtual design. In the prospective study, cohorts were assigned on the basis of participant-reported clinical history obtained from a screening survey and a study questionnaire. Mobile phlebotomists in the prospective study collected whole blood, serum and a nasopharyngeal or oropharyngeal swab from every participant. Additional blood draws and questionnaires over a 2-month period could optionally be provided by prospective study participants. Prospective study blood samples were shipped either frozen or at room temperature before DNA extraction. Turning to this clone: What antigen it recognizes has not been identified. Within one base of it there is no much larger clone, and no base qualities were kept.

TCRbeta CDR3 regions were amplified from genomic DNA using the immunoSEQ Assay, a bias-controlled multiplex PCR. Turning to the authors' computational methods: Within the assay, amplification of reference gene primers was used to estimate how many nucleated cells each sample contained. To quantify the absolute abundance of each unique TCRbeta CDR3 rearrangement, sequence reads were collapsed and filtered. Productive Simpson clonality was computed per sample as the square root of Simpson's diversity index over productive rearrangements. In its TCRdb copy, this immuneACCESS table keeps in-frame sequences only and misses some clones. Where compared with another copy, unresolved V genes explain less than half of these, and the others have no known cause. From that table come the V and J calls and clone size; the DNA was used to work out D and trimming. The table for this sample lists under 500,000 clones; 87% of them were counted only once. In total, the top ten clones hold 1.5% to 2% of the sample.

The source material was PBMCs or T cells enriched from blood (not recorded which). The receptor was isolated from a woman between 18 and 29 years old with acute COVID-19.

CDR3 reads: CASSLGQYTEAFF. The DNA sequence is TGCGCCAGCAGCTTGGGACAGTACACTGAAGCTTTCTTT. This chain is built from TRBV5-1 and TRBJ1-1, and perhaps TRBD1 as D gene, on 5 matching bases. Its CDR3 holds 13 amino acids, cysteine through phenylalanine. Only the CDR3 region is kept as DNA, spanning 39 bases read in frame from base 1. Sequences SGHRS (CDR1) and YFSETQ (CDR2) are obtained from the germline V gene. V was cut back by 0 bases and J by 3 bases, leaving a gap of 6 bases between them.